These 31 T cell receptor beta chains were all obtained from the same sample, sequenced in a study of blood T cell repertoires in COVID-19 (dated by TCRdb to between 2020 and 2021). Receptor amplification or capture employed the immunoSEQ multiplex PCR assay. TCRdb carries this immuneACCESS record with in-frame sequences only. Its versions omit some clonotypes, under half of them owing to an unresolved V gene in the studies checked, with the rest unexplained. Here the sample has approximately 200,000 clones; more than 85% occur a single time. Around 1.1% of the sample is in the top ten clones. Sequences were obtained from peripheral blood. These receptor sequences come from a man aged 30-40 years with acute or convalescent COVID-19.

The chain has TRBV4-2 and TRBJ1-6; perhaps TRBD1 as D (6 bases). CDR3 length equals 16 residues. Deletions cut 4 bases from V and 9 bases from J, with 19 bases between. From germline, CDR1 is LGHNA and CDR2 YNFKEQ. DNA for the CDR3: TGTGCCAGCAGCCCGCCGTCCCAGGGGCAAGGTTCACCCCTCCACTTT. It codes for CASSPPSQGQGSPLHF.

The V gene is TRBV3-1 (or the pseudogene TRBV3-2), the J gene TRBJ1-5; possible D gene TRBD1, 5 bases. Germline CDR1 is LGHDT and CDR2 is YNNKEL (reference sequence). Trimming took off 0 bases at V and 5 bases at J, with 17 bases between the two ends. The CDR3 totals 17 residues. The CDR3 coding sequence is TGTGCCAGCAGCCAAGAGGGCGGTGGAGACAGTTATCAGCCCCAGCATTTT. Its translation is CASSQEGGGDSYQPQHF.

CDR3 DNA sequence: TGTGCCAGCACCTACTCCCGGGGGGCAGAGACCCAGTACTTC. This encodes CASTYSRGAETQYF. This chain uses TRBV28 with TRBJ2-5, with D tentatively TRBD2 (7 bases). The CDR3 spans 14 residues. Germline V gives CDR1 MDHEN, CDR2 SYDVKM. V lost 7 bases and J 4 bases, leaving 16 bases between the germline ends.

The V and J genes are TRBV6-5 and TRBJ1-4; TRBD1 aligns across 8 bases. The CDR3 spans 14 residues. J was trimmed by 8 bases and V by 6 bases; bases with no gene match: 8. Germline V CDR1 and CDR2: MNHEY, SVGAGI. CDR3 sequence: CASRDRALGEKLFF. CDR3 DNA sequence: TGTGCCAGCAGGGACAGGGCACTAGGGGAAAAACTGTTTTTT.

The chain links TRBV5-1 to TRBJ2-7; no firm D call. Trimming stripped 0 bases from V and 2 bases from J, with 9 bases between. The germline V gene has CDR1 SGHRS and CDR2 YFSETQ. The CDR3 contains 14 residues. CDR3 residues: CASSLAQVAYEQYF. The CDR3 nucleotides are TGCGCCAGCAGCTTGGCCCAGGTTGCCTACGAGCAGTACTTC.

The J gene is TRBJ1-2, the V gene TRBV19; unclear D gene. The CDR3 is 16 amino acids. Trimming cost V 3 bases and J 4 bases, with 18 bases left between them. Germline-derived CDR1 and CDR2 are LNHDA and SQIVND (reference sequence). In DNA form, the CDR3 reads TGTGCCAGTAGTATTCGAGGCCTCCTCGATTTCTATGGCTACACCTTC. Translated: CASSIRGLLDFYGYTF.

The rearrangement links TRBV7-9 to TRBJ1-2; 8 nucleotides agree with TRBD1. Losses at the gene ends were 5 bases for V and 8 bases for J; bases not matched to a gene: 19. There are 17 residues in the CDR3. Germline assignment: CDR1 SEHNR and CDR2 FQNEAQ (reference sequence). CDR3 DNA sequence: TGTGCCAGCAGCCGTTGGACAGGGAATAACCTCTTATGGGGCTACACCTTC. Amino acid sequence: CASSRWTGNNLLWGYTF.

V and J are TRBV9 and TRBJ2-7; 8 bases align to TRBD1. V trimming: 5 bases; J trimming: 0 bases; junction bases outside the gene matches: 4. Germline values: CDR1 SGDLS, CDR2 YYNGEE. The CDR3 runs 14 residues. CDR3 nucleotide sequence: TGTGCCAGCAGTCGGACAGGGACCTCCTACGAGCAGTACTTC. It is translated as CASSRTGTSYEQYF. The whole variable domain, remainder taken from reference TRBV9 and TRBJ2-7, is DSGVTQTPKHLITATGQRVTLRCSPRSGDLSVYWYQQSLDQGLQFLIQYYNGEERAKGNILERFSAQQFPDLHSELNLSSLELGDSALYFCASSRTGTSYEQYFGPGTRLTVT.

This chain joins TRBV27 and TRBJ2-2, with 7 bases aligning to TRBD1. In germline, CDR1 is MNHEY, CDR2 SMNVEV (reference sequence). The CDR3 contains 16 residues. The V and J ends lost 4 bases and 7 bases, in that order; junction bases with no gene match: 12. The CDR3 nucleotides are TGTGCCAGCAGTTCGGATACAGGGGTTTCTGGCGGGGAGCTGTTTTTT. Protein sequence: CASSSDTGVSGGELFF.

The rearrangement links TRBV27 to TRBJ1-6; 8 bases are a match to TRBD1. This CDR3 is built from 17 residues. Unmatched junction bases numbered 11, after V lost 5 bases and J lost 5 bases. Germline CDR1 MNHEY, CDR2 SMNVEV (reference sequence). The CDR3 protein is CASSRGGQGPNNSPLHF. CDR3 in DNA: TGTGCCAGCAGTCGGGGAGGACAGGGCCCAAATAATTCACCCCTCCACTTT.

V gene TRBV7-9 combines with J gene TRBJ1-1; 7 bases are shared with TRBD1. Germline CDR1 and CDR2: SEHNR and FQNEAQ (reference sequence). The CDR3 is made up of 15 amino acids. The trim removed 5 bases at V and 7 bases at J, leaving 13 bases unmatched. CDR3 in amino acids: CASSLSGDSVFEAFF. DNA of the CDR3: TGTGCCAGCAGCCTATCGGGGGACAGTGTTTTTGAAGCTTTCTTT. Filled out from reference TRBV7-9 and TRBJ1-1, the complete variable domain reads DTGVSQNPRHKITKRGQNVTFRCDPISEHNRLYWYRQTLGQGPEFLTYFQNEAQLEKSRLLSDRFSAERPKGSFSTLEIQRTEQGDSAMYLCASSLSGDSVFEAFFGQGTRLTVV.

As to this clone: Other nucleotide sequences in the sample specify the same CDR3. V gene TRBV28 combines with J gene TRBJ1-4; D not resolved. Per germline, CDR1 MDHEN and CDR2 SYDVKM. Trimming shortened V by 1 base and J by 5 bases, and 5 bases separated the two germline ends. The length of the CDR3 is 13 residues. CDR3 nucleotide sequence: TGTGCCAGCAGTTTATCAGGAAATGAAAAACTGTTTTTT. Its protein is CASSLSGNEKLFF.

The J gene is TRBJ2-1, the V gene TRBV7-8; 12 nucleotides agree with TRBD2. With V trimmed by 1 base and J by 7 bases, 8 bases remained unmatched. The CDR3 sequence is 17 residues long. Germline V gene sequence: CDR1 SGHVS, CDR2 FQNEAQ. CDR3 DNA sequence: TGTGCCAGCAGCTTAGTGGCTAGCGGGAGGGCTGGAAATGAGCAGTTCTTC. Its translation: CASSLVASGRAGNEQFF.

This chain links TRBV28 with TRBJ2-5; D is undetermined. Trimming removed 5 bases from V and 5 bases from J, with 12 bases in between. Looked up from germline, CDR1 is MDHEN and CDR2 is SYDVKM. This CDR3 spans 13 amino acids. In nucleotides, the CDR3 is TGTGCCAGCAGTCTCCCTGAACAGGAGACCCAGTACTTC. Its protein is CASSLPEQETQYF.

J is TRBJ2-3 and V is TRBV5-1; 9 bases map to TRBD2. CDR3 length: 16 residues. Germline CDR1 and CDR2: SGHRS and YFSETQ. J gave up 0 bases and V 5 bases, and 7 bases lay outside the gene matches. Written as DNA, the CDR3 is TGCGCCAGCAGAAAAATTGCGGGGGGGAGCACAGATACGCAGTATTTT. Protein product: CASRKIAGGSTDTQYF. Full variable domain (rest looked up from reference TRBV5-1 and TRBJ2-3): KAGVTQTPRYLIKTRGQQVTLSCSPISGHRSVSWYQQTPGQGLQFLFEYFSETQRNKGNFPGRFSGRQFSNSRSEMNVSTLELGDSALYLCASRKIAGGSTDTQYFGPGTRLTVL.

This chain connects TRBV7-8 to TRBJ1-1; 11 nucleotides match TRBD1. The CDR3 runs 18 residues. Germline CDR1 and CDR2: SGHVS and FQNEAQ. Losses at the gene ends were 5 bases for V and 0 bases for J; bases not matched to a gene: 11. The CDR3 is CASSQFPGTGGMNTEAFF. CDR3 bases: TGTGCCAGCAGCCAATTTCCCGGGACAGGGGGGATGAACACTGAAGCTTTCTTT. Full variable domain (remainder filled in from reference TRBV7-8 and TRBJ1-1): GAGVSQSPRYKVAKRGQDVALRCDPISGHVSLFWYQQALGQGPEFLTYFQNEAQLDKSGLPSDRFFAERPEGSVSTLKIQRTQQEDSAVYLCASSQFPGTGGMNTEAFFGQGTRLTVV.

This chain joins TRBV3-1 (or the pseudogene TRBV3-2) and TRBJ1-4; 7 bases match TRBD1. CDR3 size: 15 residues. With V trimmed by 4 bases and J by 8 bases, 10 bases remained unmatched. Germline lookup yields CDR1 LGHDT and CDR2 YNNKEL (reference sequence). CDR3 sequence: CASSRLGGFREKLFF. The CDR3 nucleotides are TGTGCCAGCAGCCGACTAGGGGGCTTTCGAGAAAAACTGTTTTTT.

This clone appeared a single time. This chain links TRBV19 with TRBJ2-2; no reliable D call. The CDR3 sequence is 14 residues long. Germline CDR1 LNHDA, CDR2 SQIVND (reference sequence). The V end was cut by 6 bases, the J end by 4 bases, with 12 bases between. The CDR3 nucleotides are TGTGCCAGTAGGAGGCTGGAGCTCACCGGGGAGCTGTTTTTT. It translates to CASRRLELTGELFF.

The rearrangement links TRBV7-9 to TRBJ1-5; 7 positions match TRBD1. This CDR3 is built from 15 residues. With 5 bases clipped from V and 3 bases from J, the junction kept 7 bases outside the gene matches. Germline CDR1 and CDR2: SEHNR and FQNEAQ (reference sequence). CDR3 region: CASSPGTAINQPQHF. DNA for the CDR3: TGTGCCAGCAGCCCGGGGACAGCGATCAATCAGCCCCAGCATTTT. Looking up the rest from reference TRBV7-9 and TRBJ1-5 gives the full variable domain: DTGVSQNPRHKITKRGQNVTFRCDPISEHNRLYWYRQTLGQGPEFLTYFQNEAQLEKSRLLSDRFSAERPKGSFSTLEIQRTEQGDSAMYLCASSPGTAINQPQHFGDGTRLSIL.

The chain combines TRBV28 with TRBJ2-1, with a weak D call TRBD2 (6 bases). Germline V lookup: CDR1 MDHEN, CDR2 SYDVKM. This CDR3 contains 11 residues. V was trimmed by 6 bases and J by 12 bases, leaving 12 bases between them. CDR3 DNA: TGTGCCAGCAGCAAGACTAGAGGGCAGTTCTTC. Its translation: CASSKTRGQFF.

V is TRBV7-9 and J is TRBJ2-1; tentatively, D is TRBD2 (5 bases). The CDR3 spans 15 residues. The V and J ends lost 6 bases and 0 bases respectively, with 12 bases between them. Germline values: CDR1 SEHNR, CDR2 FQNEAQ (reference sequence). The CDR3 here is CASSNRDSSYNEQFF. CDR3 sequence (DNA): TGTGCCAGCAGTAACCGGGATTCCTCCTACAATGAGCAGTTCTTC.

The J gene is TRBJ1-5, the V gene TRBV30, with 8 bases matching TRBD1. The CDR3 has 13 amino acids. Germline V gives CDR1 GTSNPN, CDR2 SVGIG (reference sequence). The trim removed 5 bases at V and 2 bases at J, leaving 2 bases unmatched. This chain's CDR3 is CAWAGGGNQPQHF. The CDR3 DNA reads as TGTGCCTGGGCAGGGGGCGGCAATCAGCCCCAGCATTTT.

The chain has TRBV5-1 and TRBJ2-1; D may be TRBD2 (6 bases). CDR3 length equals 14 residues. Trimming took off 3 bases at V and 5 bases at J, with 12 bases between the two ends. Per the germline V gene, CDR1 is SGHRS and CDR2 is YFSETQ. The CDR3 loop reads CASSWRGKNNEQFF. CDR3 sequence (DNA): TGCGCCAGCAGCTGGCGCGGGAAGAACAATGAGCAGTTCTTC.

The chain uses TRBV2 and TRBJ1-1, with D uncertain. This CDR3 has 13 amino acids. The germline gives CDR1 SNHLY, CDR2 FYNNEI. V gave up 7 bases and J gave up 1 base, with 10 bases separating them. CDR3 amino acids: CASTAAGNTEAFF. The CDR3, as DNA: TGTGCCAGCACGGCGGCCGGGAACACTGAAGCTTTCTTT.

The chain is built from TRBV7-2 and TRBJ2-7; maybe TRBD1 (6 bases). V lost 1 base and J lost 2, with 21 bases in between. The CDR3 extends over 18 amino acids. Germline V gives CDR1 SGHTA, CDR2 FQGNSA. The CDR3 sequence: CASSLGRSRGSGTYEQYF. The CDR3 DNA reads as TGTGCCAGCAGCTTAGGGCGTAGCAGGGGCAGTGGGACCTACGAGCAGTACTTC.

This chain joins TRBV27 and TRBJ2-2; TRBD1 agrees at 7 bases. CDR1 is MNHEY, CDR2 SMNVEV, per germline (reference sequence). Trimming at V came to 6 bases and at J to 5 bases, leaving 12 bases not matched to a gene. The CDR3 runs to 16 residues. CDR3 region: CASSRETGTATGELFF. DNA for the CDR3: TGTGCCAGCAGCCGAGAAACCGGGACAGCTACCGGGGAGCTGTTTTTT.

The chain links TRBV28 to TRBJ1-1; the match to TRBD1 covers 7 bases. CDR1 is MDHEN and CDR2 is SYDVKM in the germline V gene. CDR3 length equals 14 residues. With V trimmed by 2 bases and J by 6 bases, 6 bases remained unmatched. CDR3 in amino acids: CASSLPGGDSEAFF. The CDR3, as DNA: TGTGCCAGCAGTTTACCAGGGGGAGACTCTGAAGCTTTCTTT.

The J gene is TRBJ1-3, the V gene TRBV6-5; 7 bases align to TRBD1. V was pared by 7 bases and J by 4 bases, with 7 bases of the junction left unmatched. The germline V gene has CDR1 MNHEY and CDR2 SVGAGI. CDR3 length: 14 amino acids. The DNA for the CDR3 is TGTGCCAGCAACCCAGGGGGTTCGGGAAACACCATATATTTT. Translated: CASNPGGSGNTIYF.

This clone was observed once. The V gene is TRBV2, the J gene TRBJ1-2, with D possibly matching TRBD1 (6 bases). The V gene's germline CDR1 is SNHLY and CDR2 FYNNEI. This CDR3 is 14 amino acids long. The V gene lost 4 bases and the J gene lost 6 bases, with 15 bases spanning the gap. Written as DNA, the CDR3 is TGTGCCAGCAGTGGAGCGGGACAAAACCATGGCTACACCTTC. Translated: CASSGAGQNHGYTF.

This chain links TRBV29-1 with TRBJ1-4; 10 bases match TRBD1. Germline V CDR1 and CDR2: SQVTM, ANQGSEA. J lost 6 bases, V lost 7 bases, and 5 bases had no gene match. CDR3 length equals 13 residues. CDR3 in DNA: TGCAGCGCTAGGGGACAGGGGCATGAAAAACTGTTTTTT. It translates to CSARGQGHEKLFF.

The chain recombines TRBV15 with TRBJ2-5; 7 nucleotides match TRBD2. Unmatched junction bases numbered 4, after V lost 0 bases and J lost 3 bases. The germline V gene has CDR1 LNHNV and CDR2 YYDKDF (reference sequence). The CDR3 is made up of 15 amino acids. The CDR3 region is CATSRDGGVEETQYF. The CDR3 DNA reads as TGTGCCACCAGCAGAGATGGGGGGGTCGAAGAGACCCAGTACTTC.